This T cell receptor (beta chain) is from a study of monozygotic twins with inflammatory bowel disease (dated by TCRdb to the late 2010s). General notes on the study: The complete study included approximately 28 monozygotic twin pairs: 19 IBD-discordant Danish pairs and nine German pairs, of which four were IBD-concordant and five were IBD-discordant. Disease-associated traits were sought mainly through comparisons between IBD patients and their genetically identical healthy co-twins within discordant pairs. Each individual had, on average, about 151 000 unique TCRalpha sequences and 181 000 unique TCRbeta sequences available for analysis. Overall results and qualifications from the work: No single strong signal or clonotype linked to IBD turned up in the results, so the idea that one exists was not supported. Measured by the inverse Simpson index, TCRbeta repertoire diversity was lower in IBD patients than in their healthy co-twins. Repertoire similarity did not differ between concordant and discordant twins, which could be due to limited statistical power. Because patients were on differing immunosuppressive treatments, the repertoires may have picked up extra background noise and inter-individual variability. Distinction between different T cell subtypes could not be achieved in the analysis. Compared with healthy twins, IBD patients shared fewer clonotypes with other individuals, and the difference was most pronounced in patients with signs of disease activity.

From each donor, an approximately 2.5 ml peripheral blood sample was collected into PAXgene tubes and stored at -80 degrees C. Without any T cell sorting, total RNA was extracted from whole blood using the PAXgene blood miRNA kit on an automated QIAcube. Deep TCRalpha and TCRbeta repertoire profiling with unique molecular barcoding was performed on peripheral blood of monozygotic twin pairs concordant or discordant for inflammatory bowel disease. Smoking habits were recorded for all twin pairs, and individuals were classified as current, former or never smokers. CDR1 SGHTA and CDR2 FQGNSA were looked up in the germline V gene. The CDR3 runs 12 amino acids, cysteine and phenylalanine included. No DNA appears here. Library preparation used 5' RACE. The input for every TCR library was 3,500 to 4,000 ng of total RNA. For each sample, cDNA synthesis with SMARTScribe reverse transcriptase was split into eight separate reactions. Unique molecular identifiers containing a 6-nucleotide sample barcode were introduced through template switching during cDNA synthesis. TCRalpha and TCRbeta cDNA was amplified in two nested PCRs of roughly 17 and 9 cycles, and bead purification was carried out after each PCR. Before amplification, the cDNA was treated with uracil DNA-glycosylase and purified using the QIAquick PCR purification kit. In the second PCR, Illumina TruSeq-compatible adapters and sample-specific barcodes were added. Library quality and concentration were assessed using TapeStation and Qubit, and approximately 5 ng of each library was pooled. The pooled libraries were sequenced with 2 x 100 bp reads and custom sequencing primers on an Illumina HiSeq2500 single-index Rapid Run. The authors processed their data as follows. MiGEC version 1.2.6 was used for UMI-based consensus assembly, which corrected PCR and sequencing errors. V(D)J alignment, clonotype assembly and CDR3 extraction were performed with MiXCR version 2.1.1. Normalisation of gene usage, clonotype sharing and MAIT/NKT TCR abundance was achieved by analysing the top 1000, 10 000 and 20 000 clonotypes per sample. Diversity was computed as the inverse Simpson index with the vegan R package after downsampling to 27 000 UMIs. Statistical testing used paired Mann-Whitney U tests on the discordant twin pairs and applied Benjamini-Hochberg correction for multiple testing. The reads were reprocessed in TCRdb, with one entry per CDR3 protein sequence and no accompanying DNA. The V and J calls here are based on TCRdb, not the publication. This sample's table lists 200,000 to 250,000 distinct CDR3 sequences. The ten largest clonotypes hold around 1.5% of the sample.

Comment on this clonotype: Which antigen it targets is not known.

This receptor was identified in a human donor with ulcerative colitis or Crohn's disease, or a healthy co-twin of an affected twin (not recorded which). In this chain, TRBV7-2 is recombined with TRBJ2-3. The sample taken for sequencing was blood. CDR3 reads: CASSPQKDTQYF.